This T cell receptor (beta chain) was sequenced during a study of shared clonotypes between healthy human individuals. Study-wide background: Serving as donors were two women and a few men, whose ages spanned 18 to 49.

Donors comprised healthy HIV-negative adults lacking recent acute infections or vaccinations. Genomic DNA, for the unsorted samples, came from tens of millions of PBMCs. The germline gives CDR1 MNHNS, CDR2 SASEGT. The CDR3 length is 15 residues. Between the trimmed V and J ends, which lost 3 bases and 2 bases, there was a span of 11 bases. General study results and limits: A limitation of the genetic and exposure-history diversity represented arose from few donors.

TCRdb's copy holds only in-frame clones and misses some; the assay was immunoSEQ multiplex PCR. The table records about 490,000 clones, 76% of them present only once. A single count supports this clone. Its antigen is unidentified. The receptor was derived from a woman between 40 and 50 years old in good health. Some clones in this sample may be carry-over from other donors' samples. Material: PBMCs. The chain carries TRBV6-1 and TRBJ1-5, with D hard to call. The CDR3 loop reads CASSEESRGNQPQHF. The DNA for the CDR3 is TGTGCCAGCAGTGAGGAATCGAGGGGCAATCAGCCCCAGCATTTT.